The present T cell receptor (beta chain) was sequenced within a study of OX40 agonist ivuxolimab in advanced cancers. CDR1 MDHEN and CDR2 SYDVKM come from the germline V gene. The CDR3 consists of 15 residues. V was clipped by 1 base and J by 5 bases, with 15 bases between them. Using immunoSEQ multiplex PCR, the repertoire was profiled, and TCRdb retains in-frame clones only, with some absent. Among over 100,000 clones listed, about nine tenths were seen once. V and J are TRBV28 and TRBJ2-7, with a tentative D call TRBD1 (6 bases). The material was CD4+ or CD8+ T cells sorted from blood, obtained in a trial of the OX40 agonist ivuxolimab. The TCR sequence derives from an adult with an advanced solid tumor such as melanoma, head and neck, liver or kidney cancer. CDR3 loop: CASSLSAAGVHEQYF. DNA for the CDR3: TGTGCCAGCAGTTTATCGGCGGCAGGGGTCCACGAGCAGTACTTC.